The clone carrying this TCR beta chain was picked up a small number of times. The sample comes from a study of T cell repertoires in cytomegalovirus infection. TCRdb re-derived calls from the reads in MiXCR, one entry per CDR3 protein. The sample lists nearly 450,000 distinct CDR3 sequences; roughly 30% were seen once. This clonotype originated in a human donor in good health (CMV status not recorded). Some clones in this sample may be carry-over from other donors' samples. What was sequenced was PBMCs.

The CDR3 here is CASSPSEDLRNTEAFF. Here the CDR3 DNA reads TGTGCCAGCTCACCATCGGAGGATTTACGGAACACTGAAGCTTTCTTT. The V and J genes are TRBV18 and TRBJ1-1; no clear D. The CDR3 contains 16 residues. The germline gives CDR1 KGHSH, CDR2 LQKENI. Deletions cut 2 bases from V and 1 base from J, with 14 bases between.